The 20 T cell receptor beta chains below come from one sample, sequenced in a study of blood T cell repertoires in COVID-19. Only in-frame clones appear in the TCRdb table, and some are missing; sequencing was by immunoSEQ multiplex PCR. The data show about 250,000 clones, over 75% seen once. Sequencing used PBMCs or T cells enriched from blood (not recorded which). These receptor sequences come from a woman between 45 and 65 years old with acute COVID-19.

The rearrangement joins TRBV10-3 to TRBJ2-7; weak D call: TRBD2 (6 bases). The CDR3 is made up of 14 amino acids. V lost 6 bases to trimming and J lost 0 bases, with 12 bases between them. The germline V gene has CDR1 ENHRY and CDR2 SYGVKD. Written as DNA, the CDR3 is TGTGCCATCAGCGGGACTTTGAGCTCCTACGAGCAGTACTTC. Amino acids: CAISGTLSSYEQYF.

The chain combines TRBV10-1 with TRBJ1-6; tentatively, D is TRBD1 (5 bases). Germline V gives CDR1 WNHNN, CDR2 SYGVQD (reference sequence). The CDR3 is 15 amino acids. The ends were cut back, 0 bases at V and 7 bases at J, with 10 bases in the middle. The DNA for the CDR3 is TGCGCCAGCAGTGAGTCGACGGGGGGAAATTCACCCCTCCACTTT. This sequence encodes CASSESTGGNSPLHF.

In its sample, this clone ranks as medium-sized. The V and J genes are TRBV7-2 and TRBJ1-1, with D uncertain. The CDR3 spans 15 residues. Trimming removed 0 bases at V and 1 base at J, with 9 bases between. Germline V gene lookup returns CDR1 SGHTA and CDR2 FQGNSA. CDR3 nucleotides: TGTGCCAGCAGCTTAGCCGGCAGGTCGAACACTGAAGCTTTCTTT. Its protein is CASSLAGRSNTEAFF.

CDR3 DNA: TGTGCCAGTAGCCCGAACTGGGGGGTTAGCACAGATACGCAGTATTTT. It encodes CASSPNWGVSTDTQYF. The rearrangement uses TRBV19 and TRBJ2-3, with D maybe TRBD2 (6 bases). The CDR3 is 16 amino acids. V was clipped by 6 bases and J by 0 bases, with 16 bases between them. Germline CDR1 LNHDA, CDR2 SQIVND (reference sequence).

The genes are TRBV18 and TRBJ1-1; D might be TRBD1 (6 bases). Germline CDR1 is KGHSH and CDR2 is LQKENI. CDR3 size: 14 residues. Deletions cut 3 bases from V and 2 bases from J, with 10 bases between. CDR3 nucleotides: TGTGCCAGCTCACCGGGGACAACCAACACTGAAGCTTTCTTT. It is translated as CASSPGTTNTEAFF.

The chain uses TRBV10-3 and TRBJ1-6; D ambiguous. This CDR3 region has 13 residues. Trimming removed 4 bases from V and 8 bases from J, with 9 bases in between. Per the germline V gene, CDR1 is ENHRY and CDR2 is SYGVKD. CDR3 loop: CAISVGVDSPLHF. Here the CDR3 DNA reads TGTGCCATCAGTGTCGGAGTTGATTCACCCCTCCACTTT.

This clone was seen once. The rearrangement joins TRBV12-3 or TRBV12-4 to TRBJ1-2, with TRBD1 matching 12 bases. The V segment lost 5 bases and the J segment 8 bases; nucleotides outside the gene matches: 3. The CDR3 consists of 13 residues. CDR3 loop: CASSRDRGLGYTF. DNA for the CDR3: TGTGCCAGCAGTCGGGACAGGGGGCTCGGCTACACCTTC.

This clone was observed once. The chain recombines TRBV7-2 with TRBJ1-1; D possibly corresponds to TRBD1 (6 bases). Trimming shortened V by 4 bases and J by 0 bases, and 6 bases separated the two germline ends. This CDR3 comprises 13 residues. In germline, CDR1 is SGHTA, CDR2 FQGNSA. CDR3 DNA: TGTGCCAGCAGCTGGACAGTGAACACTGAAGCTTTCTTT. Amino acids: CASSWTVNTEAFF.

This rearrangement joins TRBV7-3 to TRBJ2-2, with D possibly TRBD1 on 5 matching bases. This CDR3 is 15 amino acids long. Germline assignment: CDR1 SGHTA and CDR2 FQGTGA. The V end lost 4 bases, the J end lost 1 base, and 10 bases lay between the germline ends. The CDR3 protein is CASSSGQRNTGELFF. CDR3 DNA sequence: TGTGCCAGCAGCTCCGGACAAAGGAACACCGGGGAGCTGTTTTTT. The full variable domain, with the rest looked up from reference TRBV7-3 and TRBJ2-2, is GAGVSQTPSNKVTEKGKYVELRCDPISGHTALYWYRQSLGQGPEFLIYFQGTGAADDSGLPNDRFFAVRPEGSVSTLKIQRTERGDSAVYLCASSSGQRNTGELFFGEGSRLTVL.

For the CDR3, the DNA is TGTGCCACCAGTGAACCAACAGGGCTAAGCTCTGGAAACACCATATATTTT. This sequence encodes CATSEPTGLSSGNTIYF. This chain joins TRBV24-1 and TRBJ1-3; D possibly corresponds to TRBD1 (6 bases). This CDR3 has 17 amino acids. CDR1 and CDR2 (germline): KGHDR, SFDVKD. V was cut by 4 bases and J by 0 bases, with 15 bases left in between.

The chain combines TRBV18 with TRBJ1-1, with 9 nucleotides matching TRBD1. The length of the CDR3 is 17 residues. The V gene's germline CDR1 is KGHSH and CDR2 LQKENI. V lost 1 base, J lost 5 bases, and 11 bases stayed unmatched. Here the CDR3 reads CASSPRQQGARRTEAFF. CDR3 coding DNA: TGTGCCAGCTCACCACGTCAACAGGGGGCAAGGAGGACTGAAGCTTTCTTT.

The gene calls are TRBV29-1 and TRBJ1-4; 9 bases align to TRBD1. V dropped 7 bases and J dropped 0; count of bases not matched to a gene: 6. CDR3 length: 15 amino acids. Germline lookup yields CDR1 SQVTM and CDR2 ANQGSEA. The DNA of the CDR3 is TGCAGCGCCCGACAGGGGGGGACAACTAATGAAAAACTGTTTTTT. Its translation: CSARQGGTTNEKLFF.

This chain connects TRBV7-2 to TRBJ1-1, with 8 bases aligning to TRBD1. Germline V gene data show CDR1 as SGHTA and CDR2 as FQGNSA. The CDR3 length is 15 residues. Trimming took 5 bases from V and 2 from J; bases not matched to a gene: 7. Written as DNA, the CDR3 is TGTGCCAGCAGCCATTACAGGGGGGCCAACACTGAAGCTTTCTTT. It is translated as CASSHYRGANTEAFF.

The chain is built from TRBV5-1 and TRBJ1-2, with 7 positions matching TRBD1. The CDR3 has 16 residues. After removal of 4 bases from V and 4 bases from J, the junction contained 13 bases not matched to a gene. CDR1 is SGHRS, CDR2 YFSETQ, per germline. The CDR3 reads CASSAGTALRIYGYTF. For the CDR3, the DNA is TGCGCCAGCAGCGCCGGGACAGCGCTACGCATCTATGGCTACACCTTC.

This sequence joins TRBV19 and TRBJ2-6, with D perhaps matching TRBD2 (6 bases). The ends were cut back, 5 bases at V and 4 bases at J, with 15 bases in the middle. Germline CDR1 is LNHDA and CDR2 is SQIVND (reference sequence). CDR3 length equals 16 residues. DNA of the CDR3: TGTGCCAGTAGTCCTGGGACTTTGGAGGGGGCCAACGTCCTGACTTTC. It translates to CASSPGTLEGANVLTF.

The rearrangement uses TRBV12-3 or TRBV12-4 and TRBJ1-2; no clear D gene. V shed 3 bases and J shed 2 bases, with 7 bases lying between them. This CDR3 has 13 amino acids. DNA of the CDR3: TGTGCCAGCAGTTTGGAGGCGAACTATGGCTACACCTTC. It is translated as CASSLEANYGYTF.

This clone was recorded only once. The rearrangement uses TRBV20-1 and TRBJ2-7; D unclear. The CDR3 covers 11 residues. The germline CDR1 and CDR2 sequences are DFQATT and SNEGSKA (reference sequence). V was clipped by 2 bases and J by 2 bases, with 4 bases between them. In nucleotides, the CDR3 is TGCAGTGCTAGAACGGCCTACGAGCAGTACTTC. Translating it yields CSARTAYEQYF.

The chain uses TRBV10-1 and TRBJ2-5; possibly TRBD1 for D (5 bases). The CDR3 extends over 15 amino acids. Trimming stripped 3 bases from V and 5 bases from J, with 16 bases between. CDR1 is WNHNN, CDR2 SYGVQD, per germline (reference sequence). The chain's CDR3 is CASSESKGPQETQYF. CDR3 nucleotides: TGCGCCAGCAGTGAATCTAAGGGGCCTCAGGAGACCCAGTACTTC.

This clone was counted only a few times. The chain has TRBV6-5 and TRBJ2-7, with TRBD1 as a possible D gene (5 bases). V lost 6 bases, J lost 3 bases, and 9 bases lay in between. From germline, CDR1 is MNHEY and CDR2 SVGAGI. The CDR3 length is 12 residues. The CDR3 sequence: CASRDTVYEQYF. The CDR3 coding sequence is TGTGCCAGCAGGGACACCGTCTACGAGCAGTACTTC.

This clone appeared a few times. CDR3 in DNA: TGTGCCAGCACCCCGTTAGGGGGCGTCACTGAAGCTTTCTTT. Translating it yields CASTPLGGVTEAFF. V is TRBV9 and J is TRBJ1-1, with 7 bases aligning to TRBD1. V was pared by 6 bases and J by 4 bases, with 9 bases of the junction left unmatched. The CDR3 covers 14 residues. The germline gives CDR1 SGDLS, CDR2 YYNGEE.